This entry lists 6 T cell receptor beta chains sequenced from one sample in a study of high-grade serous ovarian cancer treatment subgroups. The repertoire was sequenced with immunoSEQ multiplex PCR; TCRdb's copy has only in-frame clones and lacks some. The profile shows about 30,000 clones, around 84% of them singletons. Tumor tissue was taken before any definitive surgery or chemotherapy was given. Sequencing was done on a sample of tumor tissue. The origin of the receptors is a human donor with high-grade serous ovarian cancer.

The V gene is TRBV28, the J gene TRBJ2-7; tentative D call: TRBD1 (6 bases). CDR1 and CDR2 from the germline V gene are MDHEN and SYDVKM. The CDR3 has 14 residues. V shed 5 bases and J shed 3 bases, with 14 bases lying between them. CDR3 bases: TGTGCCAGCAGTACAACGGGACACCGCTACGAGCAGTACTTC. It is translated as CASSTTGHRYEQYF.

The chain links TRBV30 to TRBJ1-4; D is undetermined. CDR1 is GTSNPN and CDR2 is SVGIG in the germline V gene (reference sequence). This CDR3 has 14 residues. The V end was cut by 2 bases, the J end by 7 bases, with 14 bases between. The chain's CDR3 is CAWSPWALGEKLFF. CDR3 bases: TGTGCCTGGAGTCCCTGGGCCCTGGGTGAAAAACTGTTTTTT.

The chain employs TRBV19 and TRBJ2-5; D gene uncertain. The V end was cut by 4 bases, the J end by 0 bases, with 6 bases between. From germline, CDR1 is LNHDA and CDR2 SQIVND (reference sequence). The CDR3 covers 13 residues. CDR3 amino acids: CASSRAYQETQYF. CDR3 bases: TGTGCCAGTAGTAGGGCGTACCAAGAGACCCAGTACTTC.

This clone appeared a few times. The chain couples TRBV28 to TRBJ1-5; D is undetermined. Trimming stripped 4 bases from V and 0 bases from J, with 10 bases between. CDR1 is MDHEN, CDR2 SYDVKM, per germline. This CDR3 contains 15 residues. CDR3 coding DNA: TGTGCCAGCAGTTCCCCCGGCTATAGCAATCAGCCCCAGCATTTT. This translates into CASSSPGYSNQPQHF.

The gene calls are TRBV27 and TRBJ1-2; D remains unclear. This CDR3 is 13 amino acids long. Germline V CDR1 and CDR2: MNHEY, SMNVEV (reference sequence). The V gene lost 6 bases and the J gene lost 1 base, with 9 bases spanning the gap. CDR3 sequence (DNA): TGTGCCAGCAGCAGGACGGATAACTATGGCTACACCTTC. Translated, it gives CASSRTDNYGYTF.

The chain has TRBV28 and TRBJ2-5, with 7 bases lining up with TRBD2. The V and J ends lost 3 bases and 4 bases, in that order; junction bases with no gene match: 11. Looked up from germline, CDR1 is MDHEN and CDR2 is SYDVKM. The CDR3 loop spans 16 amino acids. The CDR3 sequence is CASSFAHVGGRETQYF. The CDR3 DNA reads TGTGCCAGCAGTTTTGCTCACGTGGGGGGGAGAGAGACCCAGTACTTC.